This T cell receptor (beta chain) is drawn from a study of blood T cell repertoires in COVID-19. Sequenced by immunoSEQ multiplex PCR; TCRdb stores in-frame clones only, minus some. The sample has approximately 100,000 clones, around 89% seen once. V lost 5 bases and J lost 5; bases outside the gene matches: 7. From germline, CDR1 is SGHTA and CDR2 FQGNSA. The length of the CDR3 is 15 residues. The chain employs TRBV7-2 and TRBJ1-4, with TRBD1 identical over 8 bases. The sequence came from a human donor with acute or convalescent COVID-19. The donor label of this sample is uncertain. The sample consisted of peripheral blood. This CDR3 reads CASSRGTGQNEKLFF. In nucleotides, the CDR3 is TGTGCCAGCAGCCGCGGGACAGGTCAGAATGAAAAACTGTTTTTT.